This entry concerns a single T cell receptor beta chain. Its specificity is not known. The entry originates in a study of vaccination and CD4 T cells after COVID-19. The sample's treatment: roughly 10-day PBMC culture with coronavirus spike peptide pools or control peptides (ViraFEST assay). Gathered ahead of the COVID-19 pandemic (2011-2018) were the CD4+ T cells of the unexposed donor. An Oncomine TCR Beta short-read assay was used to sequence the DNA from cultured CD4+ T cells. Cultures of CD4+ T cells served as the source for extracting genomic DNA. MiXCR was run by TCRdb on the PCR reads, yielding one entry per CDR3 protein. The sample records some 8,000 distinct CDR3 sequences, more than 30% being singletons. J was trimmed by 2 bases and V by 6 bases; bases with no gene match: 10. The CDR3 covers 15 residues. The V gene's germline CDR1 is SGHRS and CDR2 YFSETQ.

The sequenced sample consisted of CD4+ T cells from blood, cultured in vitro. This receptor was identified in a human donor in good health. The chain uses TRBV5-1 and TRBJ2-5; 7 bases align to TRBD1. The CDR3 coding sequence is TGCGCCAGCAAGAAAGGGGGCGCGGATCAAGAGACCCAGTACTTC. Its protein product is CASKKGGADQETQYF.